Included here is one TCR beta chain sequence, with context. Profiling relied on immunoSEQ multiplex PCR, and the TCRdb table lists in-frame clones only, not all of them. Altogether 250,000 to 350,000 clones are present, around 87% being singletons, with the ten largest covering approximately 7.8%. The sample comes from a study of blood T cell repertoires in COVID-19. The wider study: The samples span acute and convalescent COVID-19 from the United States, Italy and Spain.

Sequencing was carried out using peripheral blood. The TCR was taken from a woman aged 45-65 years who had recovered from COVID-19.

The CDR3 nucleotides read TGCGCCAGCAGCCAAGAAGGAACCCCGGGACTAGCGGGGGGGACGCAGTATTTT. Protein product: CASSQEGTPGLAGGTQYF. The chain is built from TRBV4-3 and TRBJ2-3, with 16 bases identical to TRBD2. The trim removed 0 bases at V and 9 bases at J, leaving 9 bases unmatched. This CDR3 has 18 residues. CDR1 is LGHNA and CDR2 is YSLEER in the germline V gene.